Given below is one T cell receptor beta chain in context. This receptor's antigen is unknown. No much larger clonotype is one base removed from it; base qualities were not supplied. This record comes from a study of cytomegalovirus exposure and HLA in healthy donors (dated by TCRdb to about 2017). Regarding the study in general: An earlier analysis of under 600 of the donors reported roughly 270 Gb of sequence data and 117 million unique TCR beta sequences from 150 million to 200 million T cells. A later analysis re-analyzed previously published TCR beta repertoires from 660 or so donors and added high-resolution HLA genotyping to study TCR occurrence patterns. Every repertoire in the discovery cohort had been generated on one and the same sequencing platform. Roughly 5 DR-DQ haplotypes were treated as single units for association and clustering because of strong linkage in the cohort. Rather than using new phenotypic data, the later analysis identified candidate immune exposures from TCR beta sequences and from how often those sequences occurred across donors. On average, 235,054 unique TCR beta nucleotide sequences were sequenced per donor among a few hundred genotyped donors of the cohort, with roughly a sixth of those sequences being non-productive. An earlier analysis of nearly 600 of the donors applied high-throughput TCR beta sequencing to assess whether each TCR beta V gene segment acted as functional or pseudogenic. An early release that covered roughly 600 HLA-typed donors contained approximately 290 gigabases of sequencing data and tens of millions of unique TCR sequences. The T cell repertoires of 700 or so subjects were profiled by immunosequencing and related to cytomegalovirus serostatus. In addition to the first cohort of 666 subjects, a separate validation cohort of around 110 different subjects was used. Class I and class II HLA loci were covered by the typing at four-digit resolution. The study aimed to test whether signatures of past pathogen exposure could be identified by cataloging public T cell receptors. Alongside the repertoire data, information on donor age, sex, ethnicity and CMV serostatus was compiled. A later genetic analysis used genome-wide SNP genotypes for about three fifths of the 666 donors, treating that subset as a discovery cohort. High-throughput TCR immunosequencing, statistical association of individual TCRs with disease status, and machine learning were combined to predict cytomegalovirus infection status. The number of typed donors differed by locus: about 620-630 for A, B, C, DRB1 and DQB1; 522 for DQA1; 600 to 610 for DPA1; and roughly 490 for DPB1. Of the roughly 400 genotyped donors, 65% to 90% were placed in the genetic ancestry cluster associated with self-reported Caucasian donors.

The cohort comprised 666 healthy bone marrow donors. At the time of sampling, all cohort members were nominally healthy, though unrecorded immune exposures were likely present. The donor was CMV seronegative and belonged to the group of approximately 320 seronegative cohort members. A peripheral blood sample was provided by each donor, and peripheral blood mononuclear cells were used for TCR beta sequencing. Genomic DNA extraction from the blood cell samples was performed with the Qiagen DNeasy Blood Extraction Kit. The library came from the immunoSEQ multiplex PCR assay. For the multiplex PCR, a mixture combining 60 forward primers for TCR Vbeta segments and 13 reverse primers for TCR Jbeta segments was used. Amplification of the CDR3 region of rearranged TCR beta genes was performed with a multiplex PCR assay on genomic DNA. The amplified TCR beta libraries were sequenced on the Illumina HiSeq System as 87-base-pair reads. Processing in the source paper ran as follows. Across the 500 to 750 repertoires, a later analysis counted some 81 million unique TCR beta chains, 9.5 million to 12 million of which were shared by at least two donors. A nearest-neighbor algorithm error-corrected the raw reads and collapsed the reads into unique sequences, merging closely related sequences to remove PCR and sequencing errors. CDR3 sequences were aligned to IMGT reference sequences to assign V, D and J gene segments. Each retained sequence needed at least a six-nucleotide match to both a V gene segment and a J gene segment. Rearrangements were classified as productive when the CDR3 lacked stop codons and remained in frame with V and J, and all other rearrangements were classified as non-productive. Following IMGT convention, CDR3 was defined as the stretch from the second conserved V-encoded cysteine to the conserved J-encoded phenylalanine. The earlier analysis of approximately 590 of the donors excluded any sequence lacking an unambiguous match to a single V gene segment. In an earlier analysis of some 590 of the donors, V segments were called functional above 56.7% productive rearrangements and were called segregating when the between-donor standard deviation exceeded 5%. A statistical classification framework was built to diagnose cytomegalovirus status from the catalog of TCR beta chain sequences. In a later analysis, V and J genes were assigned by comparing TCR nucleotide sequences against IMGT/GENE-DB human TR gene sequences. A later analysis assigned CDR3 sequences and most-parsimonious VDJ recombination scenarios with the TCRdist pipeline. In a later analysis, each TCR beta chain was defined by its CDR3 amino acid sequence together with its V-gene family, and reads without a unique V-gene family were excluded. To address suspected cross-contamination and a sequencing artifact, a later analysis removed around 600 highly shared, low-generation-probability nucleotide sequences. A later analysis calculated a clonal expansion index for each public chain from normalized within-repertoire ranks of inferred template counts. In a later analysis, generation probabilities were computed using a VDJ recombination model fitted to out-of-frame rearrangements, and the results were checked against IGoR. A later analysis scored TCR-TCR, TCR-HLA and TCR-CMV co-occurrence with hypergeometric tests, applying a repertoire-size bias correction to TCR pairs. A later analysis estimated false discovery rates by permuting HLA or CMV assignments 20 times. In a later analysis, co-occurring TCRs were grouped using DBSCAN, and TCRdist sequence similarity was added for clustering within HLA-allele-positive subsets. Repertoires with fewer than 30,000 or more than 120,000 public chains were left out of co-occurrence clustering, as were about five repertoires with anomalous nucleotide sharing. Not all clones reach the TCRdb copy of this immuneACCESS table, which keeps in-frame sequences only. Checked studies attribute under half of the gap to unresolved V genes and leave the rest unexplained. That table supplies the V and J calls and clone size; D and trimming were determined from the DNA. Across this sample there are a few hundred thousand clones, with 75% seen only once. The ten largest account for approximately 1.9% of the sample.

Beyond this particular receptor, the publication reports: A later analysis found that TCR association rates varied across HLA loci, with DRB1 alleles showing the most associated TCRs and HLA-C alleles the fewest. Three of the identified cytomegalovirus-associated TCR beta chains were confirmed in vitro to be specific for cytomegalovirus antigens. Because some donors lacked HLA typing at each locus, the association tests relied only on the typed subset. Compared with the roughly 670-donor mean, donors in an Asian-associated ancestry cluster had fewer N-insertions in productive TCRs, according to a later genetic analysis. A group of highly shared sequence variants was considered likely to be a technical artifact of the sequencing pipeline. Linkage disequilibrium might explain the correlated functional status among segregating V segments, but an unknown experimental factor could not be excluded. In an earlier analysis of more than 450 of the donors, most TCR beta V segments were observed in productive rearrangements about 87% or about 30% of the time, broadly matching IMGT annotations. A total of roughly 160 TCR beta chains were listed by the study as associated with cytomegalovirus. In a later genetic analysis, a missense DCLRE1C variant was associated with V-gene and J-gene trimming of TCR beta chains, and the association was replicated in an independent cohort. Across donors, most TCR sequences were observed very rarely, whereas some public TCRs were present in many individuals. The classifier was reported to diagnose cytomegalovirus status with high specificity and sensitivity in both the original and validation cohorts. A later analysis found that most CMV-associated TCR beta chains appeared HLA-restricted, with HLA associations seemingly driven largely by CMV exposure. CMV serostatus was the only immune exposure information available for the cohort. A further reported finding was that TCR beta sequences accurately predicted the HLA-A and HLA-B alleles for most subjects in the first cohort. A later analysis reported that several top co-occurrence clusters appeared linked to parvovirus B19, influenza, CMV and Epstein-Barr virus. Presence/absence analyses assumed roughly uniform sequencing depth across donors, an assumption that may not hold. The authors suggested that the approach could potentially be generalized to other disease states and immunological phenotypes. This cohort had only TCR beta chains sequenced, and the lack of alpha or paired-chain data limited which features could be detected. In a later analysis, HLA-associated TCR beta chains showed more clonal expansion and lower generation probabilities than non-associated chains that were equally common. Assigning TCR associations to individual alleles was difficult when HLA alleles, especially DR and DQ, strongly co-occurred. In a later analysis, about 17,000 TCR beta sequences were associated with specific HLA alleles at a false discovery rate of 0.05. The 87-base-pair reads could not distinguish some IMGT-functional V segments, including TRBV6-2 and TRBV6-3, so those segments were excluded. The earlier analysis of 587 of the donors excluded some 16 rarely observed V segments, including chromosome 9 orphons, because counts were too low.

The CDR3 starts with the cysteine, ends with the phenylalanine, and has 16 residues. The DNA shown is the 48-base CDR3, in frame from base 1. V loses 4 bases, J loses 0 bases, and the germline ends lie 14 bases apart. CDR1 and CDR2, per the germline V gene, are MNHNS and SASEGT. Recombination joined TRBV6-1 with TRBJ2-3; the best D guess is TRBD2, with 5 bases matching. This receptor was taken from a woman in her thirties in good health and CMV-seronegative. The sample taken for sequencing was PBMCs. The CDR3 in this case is CASSAGLFLSTDTQYF. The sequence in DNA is TGTGCCAGCAGTGCTGGACTTTTCCTCAGCACAGATACGCAGTATTTT.